This TCR beta chain was captured by sequencing in a study of T cell responses to AZD1222 COVID-19 vaccine (dated by TCRdb to 2020 to 2023). Describing the broader study: AZD1222 recipients given second doses at about 4 weeks or at about 12 weeks were pooled, since spike-specific TCR depth and breadth were not found to differ between the two schedules. TCR sequencing covered over 230 trial participants: 207 given two doses of AZD1222 and approximately 25 given two doses of MenACWY control vaccine. Trial participants were enrolled by age into 18-55, 56-69 and 70-plus year subgroups, with roughly 160, 29 and 62 TCR-sequenced participants respectively. Study-wide findings and limitations: Conclusions about previously exposed vaccinees were limited because only 5 or 6 AZD1222 recipients were SARS-CoV-2 seropositive at baseline. Nearly half of unique spike-specific TCRs reportedly recognized epitopes outside regions mutated in the B.1.351 and B.1.1.7 variants. Because no day 14 peak-response samples were available, repertoires were characterized only after the peak T cell response. Most participants were white British and females outnumbered males, and the authors suggested that clonal diversity may have been underestimated. Vaccine-associated CD4 TCRs spanned the whole spike protein, with dominant responses in regions 160-218 and 743-854. In the small 56-69-year group, the increase in depth fell short of significance, most likely because of low power. After two AZD1222 doses, spike-specific TCR breadth and depth were significantly higher than at day 0 and than in MenACWY recipients.

The time point tag for this specimen amounts to: baseline before first vaccination. Samples from vaccinated people were obtained from the UK trials COV001 and COV002, which included a single-blind randomized controlled phase 2/3 trial of AZD1222 (ChAdOx1 nCoV-19) in healthy adults. For TCRbeta chain sequencing, PBMC samples were collected from trial participants at day 0 and at day 28 after the second dose. The CDR3 regions of human TCRbeta chains were analyzed by immunosequencing. The authors' analysis ran thus. Repertoire TCRs were matched against a reference library of SARS-CoV-2-specific TCRs generated with the MIRA antigen-specificity platform. Breadth was defined as the fraction of unique TCRs that were SARS-CoV-2-associated. Depth was defined as the fraction of total T cells that were SARS-CoV-2-associated. Using the MIRA data, every spike-specific TCR was mapped to the spike region that the TCR reacted to and assigned to either a CD4 or a CD8 class. Log10-transformed breadth and depth values were compared by one-way ANOVA with Sidak's multiple comparisons tests. The table comes from immuneACCESS by way of TCRdb, which keeps in-frame sequences with V and J called. Part of the clones is missing from these tables; in studies checked, under half for an unresolved V gene and the rest for unknown reasons. Clone size and the V and J calls come from that table; the DNA yielded D and trimming. In this sample the table shows roughly 130,000 clones, roughly 85% of which occur a single time. 7.5% to 8% of the sample comes from the top ten.

Concerning this clone: Its binding antigen is unknown. There are no base qualities to consult, and no much larger clone falls within one base.

Spanning cysteine to phenylalanine, the CDR3 consists of 16 amino acids. The only DNA kept is the CDR3, 48 bases in frame from the first base. The germline V gene provides CDR1 MNHEY and CDR2 SVGEGT. V and J are truncated by 5 bases and 2 bases respectively, leaving an intervening sequence of 18 bases. This TCR was sampled from an adult in good health. Here the chain combines TRBV6-2 or TRBV6-3 and TRBJ2-5, and the D gene may be TRBD1, 6 bases matching. The source material was peripheral blood, sampled on day 0 of AZD1222 vaccination. Read as DNA, the sequence is TGTGCCAGCAGTCAACCCAACAGGGTAAAACAAGAGACCCAGTACTTC. This codes for CASSQPNRVKQETQYF.